A single sample is the source of the 3 T cell receptor beta chains below, sequenced in a study of T cell responses to AZD1222 COVID-19 vaccine. The repertoire was sequenced with immunoSEQ multiplex PCR; TCRdb's copy has only in-frame clones and lacks some. The sample lists approximately 150,000 clones; 92% were seen once. This sample comprised peripheral blood, obtained 28 days after the second AZD1222 dose. These TCRs come from an adult who received the AZD1222 COVID-19 vaccine.

V gene TRBV4-1 combines with J gene TRBJ2-1; no firm D call. CDR1 is MGHRA, CDR2 YSYEKL, per germline. V lost 3 bases to trimming and J lost 8 bases, with 5 bases between them. This CDR3 is 11 amino acids long. The CDR3, as DNA: TGCGCCAGCAGCCACGGCGATGAGCAGTTCTTC. Translated: CASSHGDEQFF.

The chain couples TRBV19 to TRBJ1-2, with a possible D match to TRBD1 (6 bases). Germline V CDR1 and CDR2: LNHDA, SQIVND (reference sequence). CDR3 length: 12 amino acids. The germline V and J ends were trimmed by 2 bases and 6 bases, with 7 bases remaining between them. In nucleotides, the CDR3 is TGTGCCAGTAGTATAAGGGGGAATGGCTACACCTTC. Its translation is CASSIRGNGYTF.

The chain employs TRBV12-3 or TRBV12-4 and TRBJ2-7; TRBD2 agrees at 10 bases. This CDR3 has 13 residues. With V trimmed by 8 bases and J by 5 bases, 6 bases remained unmatched. CDR3 in amino acids: CASGGLASHEQYF. CDR3 sequence (DNA): TGTGCCAGCGGGGGACTAGCGTCCCACGAGCAGTACTTC.